These T cell receptor beta chains were read from a single sample in a study of blood T cell repertoires in COVID-19. Generated by immunoSEQ multiplex PCR, the TCRdb table keeps only in-frame clones and is missing some. This sample has over 50,000 clones, with around 83% found just once. Sequencing input: peripheral blood. Source of these receptors: a man aged 65 to 79 with active COVID-19. Both conserved end residues are part of each CDR3. D genes are given only for firm matches. A clone size is listed for some rows: how often the clone was seen (once, few, many), or a class if it is expanded.

cdr3_nt: TGTGCCAGTAGTCAGGAGGTCAAGCAGTTCTTC
cdr3_aa: CASSQEVKQFF
j_call: TRBJ2-1
clone_size: NA
d_call: NA
v_call: TRBV19

cdr3_nt: TGTGCCAGCAGCTCACGGACAGGGTTTATGACTGAAGCTTTCTTT
cdr3_aa: CASSSRTGFMTEAFF
j_call: TRBJ1-1
clone_size: NA
d_call: TRBD1
v_call: TRBV9

cdr3_nt: TGTGCCAGCAGTGTGGGGACACCACTTGAAGCTTTCTTT
cdr3_aa: CASSVGTPLEAFF
j_call: TRBJ1-1
clone_size: once
d_call: NA
v_call: TRBV2

cdr3_nt: TGTGCCAGCAGTTACTCGACGCCTAGCTCTGGAAACACCATATATTTT
cdr3_aa: CASSYSTPSSGNTIYF
j_call: TRBJ1-3
clone_size: NA
d_call: NA
v_call: TRBV6-5

cdr3_nt: TGTGCCAGCAGCGTACAGGGGTGGGAGACCCAGTACTTC
cdr3_aa: CASSVQGWETQYF
j_call: TRBJ2-5
clone_size: NA
d_call: NA
v_call: TRBV9

cdr3_nt: TGCGCCAGCAGCTTGAGTCCAGTTATGAACACTGAAGCTTTCTTT
cdr3_aa: CASSLSPVMNTEAFF
j_call: TRBJ1-1
clone_size: once
d_call: NA
v_call: TRBV5-1

cdr3_nt: TGTGCCAGCAGTGGTTGGCAGCAAGAGACCCAGTACTTC
cdr3_aa: CASSGWQQETQYF
j_call: TRBJ2-5
clone_size: NA
d_call: NA
v_call: TRBV2

cdr3_nt: TGTGCCAGTGCAAACATGGGGCTCTACAATGAGCAGTTCTTC
cdr3_aa: CASANMGLYNEQFF
j_call: TRBJ2-1
clone_size: NA
d_call: NA
v_call: TRBV19

cdr3_nt: TGCGCCAGCAGCCGGGACAGAAACACTGAAGCTTTCTTT
cdr3_aa: CASSRDRNTEAFF
j_call: TRBJ1-1
clone_size: once
d_call: TRBD1
v_call: TRBV5-1

cdr3_nt: TGTGCCAGCAGCCCCGTTCGAGCCCAGGGTTCGCAAGAGACCCAGTACTTC
cdr3_aa: CASSPVRAQGSQETQYF
j_call: TRBJ2-5
clone_size: NA
d_call: NA
v_call: TRBV7-9

cdr3_nt: TGTGCCAGCAGCCGCGGACAGGCAAACACTGAAGCTTTCTTT
cdr3_aa: CASSRGQANTEAFF
j_call: TRBJ1-1
clone_size: NA
d_call: TRBD1
v_call: TRBV5-4

cdr3_nt: TGTGCCAGCAGCTTAGGGGGACAGGGGCACTATGGCTACACCTTC
cdr3_aa: CASSLGGQGHYGYTF
j_call: TRBJ1-2
clone_size: NA
d_call: TRBD1
v_call: TRBV7-2

cdr3_nt: TGTGCCAGCAGTTACCGGCGGGCAGGGGGCTTGGATACGCAGTATTTT
cdr3_aa: CASSYRRAGGLDTQYF
j_call: TRBJ2-3
clone_size: NA
d_call: TRBD1
v_call: TRBV6-5

cdr3_nt: TGCGCCAGCAGCCCAACCGGGACAGGGAGGGCCGATGGCTACACCTTC
cdr3_aa: CASSPTGTGRADGYTF
j_call: TRBJ1-2
clone_size: NA
d_call: TRBD1
v_call: TRBV5-1

cdr3_nt: TGTGCCAGCAGTTACCTCAGGGATCTTCAGCCCCAGCATTTT
cdr3_aa: CASSYLRDLQPQHF
j_call: TRBJ1-5
clone_size: NA
d_call: NA
v_call: TRBV6-2/TRBV6-3

cdr3_nt: TGTGCCAGCAGCCTCCCGGGACAGGGTTGGGAGACCCAGTACTTC
cdr3_aa: CASSLPGQGWETQYF
j_call: TRBJ2-5
clone_size: NA
d_call: TRBD1
v_call: TRBV7-9

cdr3_nt: TGCGCCAGCAGCTTCGGGACAGGCCTTTACGAGCAGTACTTC
cdr3_aa: CASSFGTGLYEQYF
j_call: TRBJ2-7
clone_size: NA
d_call: TRBD1
v_call: TRBV5-1

cdr3_nt: TGTGCCACCCAATCCGGGACAGGGATCGGCGAGCAGTACTTC
cdr3_aa: CATQSGTGIGEQYF
j_call: TRBJ2-7
clone_size: NA
d_call: TRBD1
v_call: TRBV27

cdr3_nt: TGTGCCAGCAGCCCCCGCGGGGTTGAAGCTTTCTTT
cdr3_aa: CASSPRGVEAFF
j_call: TRBJ1-1
clone_size: few
d_call: NA
v_call: TRBV12-3/TRBV12-4

cdr3_nt: TGCAGTGCGAGTAAGGAGGATACGCAGTATTTT
cdr3_aa: CSASKEDTQYF
j_call: TRBJ2-3
clone_size: NA
d_call: NA
v_call: TRBV20-1